Here is one T cell receptor beta chain with its context. Its antigen has not been determined. The record has no base qualities; no much larger clone is one base away. This sample was included in a study of T cell clones after liver transplantation (dated by TCRdb to about 2019). Describing the broader study: ITN030ST, the source of the samples, was a randomized trial that attempted immunosuppression withdrawal within 2 years of liver transplantation. Blood samples were collected pre-transplant, then pre-randomization ahead of withdrawal, and finally post-randomization once withdrawal had either been completed or failed. Donor-reactive T cell clones were identified by TCRbeta sequencing after a pre-transplant mixed lymphocyte reaction and then tracked in post-transplant blood. Tolerance was defined as complete immunosuppression withdrawal for at least one year with no rise in liver enzymes beyond twice the upper limit of normal. Three of the eight recipients were HCV-positive; the others were transplanted for non-autoimmune, non-viral indications. Until randomization at 12-24 months post-transplant, subjects were given standard immunosuppression, with no induction therapy. As an antigen-independent comparator for donor-reactive sequences, third party-reactive TCRbeta sequences were also identified from pre-transplant MLRs. A cohort of 8 liver transplant recipients was studied, of whom 3 were classified as tolerant and 5 as non-tolerant.

What the work shows at the level of the full study, not this receptor alone: Donor-reactive sequences decreased more than third party-reactive sequences, which suggests partial antigen-specific deletion that was not related to withdrawal success. Because no allograft tissue specimens were available, donor-reactive T cells may have migrated into the graft instead of being deleted. Low numbers of available donor cells limited the measurable donor-reactive repertoire in two subjects. Conclusions were preliminary, limited by small, heterogeneous patient numbers and non-standardized post-transplant time points. A significant post-transplant decrease in circulating donor-reactive CD4 TCRbeta sequences was observed in 5 of 8 subjects, irrespective of tolerance or HCV status. After accounting for repertoire turnover, donor-reactive detection was significantly reduced in 7 of 8 subjects for CD4 and 8 of 8 for CD8.

CDR1 is given as MDHEN and CDR2 as SYDVKM, both from the germline V gene. The CDR3 runs 18 residues from the cysteine to the phenylalanine. This entry keeps only the CDR3 DNA: 54 bases, framed from base 1. V and J are truncated by 3 bases and 1 base respectively, leaving an intervening sequence of 18 bases. Frozen genomic DNA underwent high-throughput TCRbeta CDR3 sequencing by immunoSEQ, including PCR amplification, mapping, bias correction and internal controls. The authors' pipeline ran thus. Productive rearrangements were retained, and unique TCRbeta sequences were defined by the CDR3 nucleotide sequence together with the V and J gene. For classification of a sequence as donor-reactive, at least 5-fold expansion in CFSE-low cells relative to unstimulated pre-transplant cells and a frequency of at least 0.01% were required. Minimum frequency thresholds were set for each subject on the basis of the unstimulated sample with the lowest template count, so that a detection power of at least 90% was ensured. Repertoire turnover was measured by Jensen-Shannon divergence between the top 1000 TCRbeta sequences post- and pre-transplant. Two-sided Fisher's exact tests were used to test for changes in how often donor-reactive sequences were detected. TCRdb obtained this table from immuneACCESS and retained in-frame rearrangements with V and J assigned. These tables miss some clones; where compared with another copy, unresolved V genes account for less than half of the shortfall, and the remainder is unexplained. The V and J calls and clone size were taken over from that table, and D and trimming were inferred from the DNA. Within this sample are some 80,000 clones, with roughly 82% of them counted one time only. The top ten constitute 0.45% to 0.55% of the sample.

Thawed unstimulated PBMCs were stained for CD3, CD4 and CD8 and FACS-sorted into CD3+CD4+ and CD3+CD8+ populations. All 8 studied subjects were randomized to immunosuppression withdrawal. Genomic DNA was isolated with the Qiagen DNeasy Blood and Tissue Kit. The receptor chain draws on TRBV28 and TRBJ2-2; a tentative D match to TRBD2 spans 5 bases. Sequencing was performed on CD4+ T cells from blood, taken 45 to 47 months after liver transplant. This TCR derives from a human patient who received a liver transplant. In patients who had a transplant, some T cells may come from the graft donor. The CDR3 corresponds to CASSFWDRLTRNTGELFF. The nucleotides read TGTGCCAGCAGTTTTTGGGATCGACTAACGCGGAACACCGGGGAGCTGTTTTTT.